This entry lists 21 T cell receptor beta chains sequenced from one sample in a study of blood T cell repertoires in COVID-19. Only in-frame clones appear in the TCRdb table, and some are missing; sequencing was by immunoSEQ multiplex PCR. The sample lists some 85,000 clones; nearly 90% were seen once. Sequencing was performed on peripheral blood. The receptor set was obtained from a man aged 50 to 60 with acute or convalescent COVID-19.

This chain joins TRBV7-3 and TRBJ1-1; D perhaps matches TRBD1 (5 bases). V was shortened by 4 bases and J by 3 bases, with 9 bases between the two germline ends. This CDR3 comprises 13 residues. Germline V lookup: CDR1 SGHTA, CDR2 FQGTGA. The CDR3 bases are TGTGCCAGCAGCTCCGGGGGGGACACTGAAGCTTTCTTT. It specifies CASSSGGDTEAFF.

This clone was recorded once. The chain has TRBV27 and TRBJ1-1; the match to TRBD1 covers 9 bases. This CDR3 region has 14 residues. Germline CDR1 MNHEY, CDR2 SMNVEV (reference sequence). The V gene end was trimmed by 6 bases and the J gene end by 2 bases; junction bases not matched to a gene: 4. The CDR3 sequence is CASSRDRANTEAFF. In DNA, the CDR3 is TGTGCCAGCAGCCGGGACAGGGCAAACACTGAAGCTTTCTTT.

The chain combines TRBV28 with TRBJ1-3, with 7 bases lining up with TRBD1. Germline-derived CDR1 and CDR2 are MDHEN and SYDVKM. The trim removed 4 bases at V and 0 bases at J, leaving 6 bases unmatched. This CDR3 has 16 amino acids. Here the CDR3 reads CASSSRGTHSGNTIYF. CDR3 DNA sequence: TGTGCCAGCAGTTCCAGGGGGACCCACTCTGGAAACACCATATATTTT.

V usage is TRBV11-2 and J usage is TRBJ1-6, with 7 positions matching TRBD1. V trimming: 1 base; J trimming: 7 bases; junction bases outside the gene matches: 7. The CDR3 totals 16 residues. Germline V lookup: CDR1 SGHAT, CDR2 FQNNGV. CDR3 loop: CASSLALGQRNSPLHF. Here the CDR3 DNA reads TGTGCCAGCAGCTTAGCTTTGGGACAGAGGAATTCACCCCTCCACTTT.

This clone appeared a single time. V gene TRBV7-9 combines with J gene TRBJ1-2; 8 bases fit TRBD1. Per germline, CDR1 SEHNR and CDR2 FQNEAQ (reference sequence). V was clipped by 4 bases and J by 8 bases; unmatched bases: 9. This CDR3 contains 14 residues. As DNA, the CDR3 is TGTGCCAGCAGCTCACAGGGGGAATTGAGGGGCTACACCTTC. Its protein is CASSSQGELRGYTF.

J is TRBJ1-6 and V is TRBV11-2; 8 bases map to TRBD1. Germline CDR1 SGHAT, CDR2 FQNNGV. CDR3 length: 14 amino acids. V lost 5 bases and J lost 10; bases outside the gene matches: 7. The CDR3 sequence: CASSRDRGSSPLHF. In DNA, the CDR3 is TGTGCCAGCAGCCGAGACAGGGGTAGCTCACCCCTCCACTTT.

The chain couples TRBV23-1 to TRBJ2-2; a possible D gene is TRBD1 (6 bases). TRBV23-1 is an ORF, and what it does is uncertain. V gave up 7 bases and J gave up 6 bases, with 12 bases separating them. CDR3 length: 13 residues. The CDR3 sequence is CASNYRDPGELFF. The CDR3 bases are TGCGCCAGCAACTACAGGGACCCCGGGGAGCTGTTTTTT.

This chain connects TRBV3-1 (or the pseudogene TRBV3-2) to TRBJ2-2; 7 nucleotides align to TRBD2. With 4 bases clipped from V and 7 bases from J, the junction kept 12 bases outside the gene matches. Germline V gene sequence: CDR1 LGHDT, CDR2 YNNKEL (reference sequence). CDR3 length equals 16 residues. CDR3: CASSLIMAGVRGELFF. In DNA, the CDR3 is TGTGCCAGCAGCCTCATTATGGCGGGGGTACGCGGGGAGCTGTTTTTT.

This clone was detected only once. This chain joins TRBV6-1 and TRBJ2-4; D is unclear. V lost 0 bases and J 0 bases, leaving 6 bases between the germline ends. CDR1 and CDR2 from the germline V gene are MNHNS and SASEGT. The CDR3 consists of 15 residues. The CDR3 DNA reads as TGTGCCAGCAGTGAAGCGGCAGTAGCCAAAAACATTCAGTACTTC. It codes for CASSEAAVAKNIQYF.

The rearrangement uses TRBV30 and TRBJ1-1; no definite D call. The length of the CDR3 is 12 residues. V was clipped by 2 bases and J by 5 bases, with 9 bases between them. CDR1 GTSNPN and CDR2 SVGIG come from the germline V gene (reference sequence). As DNA, the CDR3 is TGTGCCTGGAGTCCCGAGGGAACTGAAGCTTTCTTT. Protein sequence: CAWSPEGTEAFF.

This rearrangement joins TRBV6-6 to TRBJ2-2, with D possibly being TRBD2 (6 bases). Per germline, CDR1 MNHNY and CDR2 SVGAGI (reference sequence). V dropped 6 bases and J dropped 0 bases, with 14 bases sitting between them. The CDR3 has 16 amino acids. Here the CDR3 reads CASSRRTTTNTGELFF. CDR3 bases: TGTGCCAGCAGCCGACGGACTACCACGAACACCGGGGAGCTGTTTTTT.

V is TRBV7-6 and J is TRBJ2-2, with TRBD1 matching over 7 bases. V dropped 0 bases and J dropped 3; count of bases not matched to a gene: 16. Germline assignment: CDR1 SGHVS and CDR2 FNYEAQ. This CDR3 spans 20 amino acids. The CDR3, as DNA: TGTGCCAGCAGCTTAGCGTCAAGGGGGCGAGGGGAAACGTACACCGGGGAGCTGTTTTTT. Its protein product is CASSLASRGRGETYTGELFF.

V usage is TRBV7-9 and J usage is TRBJ1-6, with 8 bases aligning to TRBD1. The CDR3 is 15 amino acids. V lost 0 bases and J lost 7; bases outside the gene matches: 2. Germline V gives CDR1 SEHNR, CDR2 FQNEAQ (reference sequence). The CDR3 sequence is CASSLARTGNSPLHF. CDR3 nucleotides: TGTGCCAGCAGCTTAGCTCGGACAGGGAATTCACCCCTCCACTTT.

The chain is built from TRBV28 and TRBJ2-1, with 10 nucleotides matching TRBD2. Looked up from germline, CDR1 is MDHEN and CDR2 is SYDVKM. With 6 bases clipped from V and 9 bases from J, the junction kept 8 bases outside the gene matches. This CDR3 is built from 14 residues. CDR3 in amino acids: CASSGTSGETEQFF. Written as DNA, the CDR3 is TGTGCCAGCAGCGGTACTAGCGGGGAGACTGAGCAGTTCTTC.

The gene calls are TRBV24-1 and TRBJ2-3; 10 bases fit TRBD1. There are 15 residues in the CDR3. The germline CDR1 and CDR2 sequences are KGHDR and SFDVKD. The V gene end was trimmed by 4 bases and the J gene end by 5 bases; junction bases not matched to a gene: 5. The chain's CDR3 is CATSDRDRGLDTQYF. CDR3 nucleotide sequence: TGTGCCACCAGTGACCGGGACAGGGGCCTAGATACGCAGTATTTT.

This sequence joins TRBV18 and TRBJ2-5, with D perhaps matching TRBD2 (5 bases). CDR1 is KGHSH, CDR2 LQKENI, per germline. The CDR3 length is 15 residues. The V and J ends lost 2 bases and 0 bases respectively, with 10 bases between them. CDR3 loop: CASSPNSGNQETQYF. The CDR3 DNA is TGTGCCAGCTCACCAAATTCGGGAAACCAAGAGACCCAGTACTTC.

V is TRBV19 and J is TRBJ1-1; possibly TRBD1 for D (5 bases). The germline V gene encodes CDR1 LNHDA and CDR2 SQIVND (reference sequence). The CDR3 has 13 amino acids. V was clipped by 7 bases and J by 0 bases, with 9 bases between them. Written as DNA, the CDR3 is TGTGCCAGTATGAAGGGGATGAACACTGAAGCTTTCTTT. Translating it yields CASMKGMNTEAFF.

The CDR3 sequence: CSVGGQGARGYTF. In nucleotides, the CDR3 is TGCAGCGTTGGGGGGCAGGGGGCCCGCGGCTACACCTTC. This chain links TRBV29-1 with TRBJ1-2; 8 positions match TRBD1. The J segment lost 8 bases and the V segment lost 4 bases, leaving 9 bases of the junction unmatched. From germline, CDR1 is SQVTM and CDR2 ANQGSEA. The CDR3 is 13 amino acids.

The chain uses TRBV10-3 and TRBJ1-1, with 9 bases aligning to TRBD1. The V gene end was trimmed by 6 bases and the J gene end by 3 bases; junction bases not matched to a gene: 5. Germline values: CDR1 ENHRY, CDR2 SYGVKD. The CDR3 covers 14 residues. CDR3 sequence reads: CAIRGTGLDTEAFF. The CDR3 region has the DNA TGTGCCATCAGAGGGACAGGGCTCGACACTGAAGCTTTCTTT.

The rearrangement links TRBV9 to TRBJ2-1, with TRBD1 as a possible D gene (5 bases). CDR1 and CDR2 from the germline V gene are SGDLS and YYNGEE. The CDR3 is 15 residues long. Trimming removed 0 bases from V and 4 bases from J, with 11 bases in between. The CDR3 DNA is TGTGCCAGCAGCGTAGTTCGGCAGGGTTACAATGAGCAGTTCTTC. This codes for CASSVVRQGYNEQFF. The full variable domain, its missing parts supplied by reference TRBV9 and TRBJ2-1, is DSGVTQTPKHLITATGQRVTLRCSPRSGDLSVYWYQQSLDQGLQFLIQYYNGEERAKGNILERFSAQQFPDLHSELNLSSLELGDSALYFCASSVVRQGYNEQFFGPGTRLTVL.

The rearrangement uses TRBV3-1 (or the pseudogene TRBV3-2) and TRBJ2-3, with 13 bases identical to TRBD2. Per germline, CDR1 LGHDT and CDR2 YNNKEL (reference sequence). The CDR3 is 16 amino acids. Trimming at V came to 4 bases and at J to 2 bases, leaving 3 bases not matched to a gene. The CDR3 DNA is TGTGCCAGCAGCCGAGGGACTAGCGGGGTCACAGATACGCAGTATTTT. It translates to CASSRGTSGVTDTQYF.